Listed here are 6 T cell receptor beta chains from one sample, sequenced in a study of cytomegalovirus exposure and HLA in healthy donors. Using immunoSEQ multiplex PCR, the repertoire was profiled, and TCRdb retains in-frame clones only, with some absent. Of more than 90,000 clones in the sample, approximately 90% were seen once. Material: PBMCs. These receptors all come from a man aged 18 to 29 in good health and CMV-seropositive.

The CDR3 nucleotides are TGTGCCAGCAGCTTGGGCCGGGACAGCAGGACTTATGGCTACACCTTC. This codes for CASSLGRDSRTYGYTF. The chain couples TRBV5-6 to TRBJ1-2; 7 bases fit TRBD1. This CDR3 contains 16 residues. The trim removed 0 bases at V and 5 bases at J, leaving 10 bases unmatched. Germline-derived CDR1 and CDR2 are SGHDT and YYEEEE.

The chain couples TRBV6-5 to TRBJ2-3; 7 positions match TRBD2. The length of the CDR3 is 12 residues. V gave up 10 bases and J gave up 4 bases; unmatched junction bases: 5. Germline values: CDR1 MNHEY, CDR2 SVGAGI. The CDR3 coding sequence is TGTGCCACTCGGGCGGGGGCAGATACGCAGTATTTT. Protein: CATRAGADTQYF.

The CDR3 sequence: CASSPRDREYQPQHF. CDR3 nucleotide sequence: TGTGCCAGCAGCCCCCGGGACAGGGAGTATCAGCCCCAGCATTTT. V and J are TRBV6-5 and TRBJ1-5; TRBD1 agrees at 9 bases. Germline CDR1 reads MNHEY; CDR2 reads SVGAGI. V shed 6 bases, J shed 5 bases, and the junction held 8 bases outside the gene matches. The CDR3 is 15 amino acids.

V gene TRBV6-1 combines with J gene TRBJ2-5; TRBD2 matches at 9 bases. With 1 base clipped from V and 2 bases from J, the junction kept 2 bases outside the gene matches. CDR3 size: 15 residues. CDR1 and CDR2 from the germline V gene are MNHNS and SASEGT. CDR3 nucleotide sequence: TGTGCCAGCAGTGAAGAGGCGGGGGGGCAAGAGACCCAGTACTTC. It specifies CASSEEAGGQETQYF.

The chain has TRBV7-9 and TRBJ1-2, with a weak D call TRBD1 (5 bases). Trimming took 1 base from V and 3 from J, leaving 9 bases between them. The CDR3 has 14 amino acids. CDR1 and CDR2 from the germline V gene are SEHNR and FQNEAQ (reference sequence). The CDR3 DNA reads as TGTGCCAGCAGCTTAGAGACGGGGGACTATGGCTACACCTTC. Protein sequence: CASSLETGDYGYTF.

CDR3 protein: CASGGQALANYGYTF. In DNA, the CDR3 is TGTGCCAGCGGAGGACAGGCGTTAGCTAACTATGGCTACACCTTC. V and J are TRBV2 and TRBJ1-2; 7 bases agree with TRBD1. CDR3 length: 15 residues. Per germline, CDR1 SNHLY and CDR2 FYNNEI. V shed 8 bases, J shed 0 bases, and the junction held 9 bases outside the gene matches. The full variable domain, its missing parts supplied by reference TRBV2 and TRBJ1-2, is EPEVTQTPSHQVTQMGQEVILRCVPISNHLYFYWYRQILGQKVEFLVSFYNNEISEKSEIFDDQFSVERPDGSNFTLKIRSTKLEDSAMYFCASGGQALANYGYTFGSGTRLTVV.